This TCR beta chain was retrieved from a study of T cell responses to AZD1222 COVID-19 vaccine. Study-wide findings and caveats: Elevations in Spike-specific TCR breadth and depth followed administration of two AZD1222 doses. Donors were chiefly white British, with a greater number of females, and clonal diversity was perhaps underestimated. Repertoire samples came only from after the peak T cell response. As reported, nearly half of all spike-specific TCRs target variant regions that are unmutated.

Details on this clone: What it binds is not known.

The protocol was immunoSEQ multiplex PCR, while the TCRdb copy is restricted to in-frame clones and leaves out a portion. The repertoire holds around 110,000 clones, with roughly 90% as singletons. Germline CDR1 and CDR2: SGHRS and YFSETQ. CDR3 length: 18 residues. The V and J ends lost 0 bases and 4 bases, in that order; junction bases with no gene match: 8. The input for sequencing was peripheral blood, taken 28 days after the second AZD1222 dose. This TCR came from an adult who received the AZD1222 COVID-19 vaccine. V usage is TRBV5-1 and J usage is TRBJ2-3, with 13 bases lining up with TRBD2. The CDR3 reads CASSLALAGGPAADTQYF. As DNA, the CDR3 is TGCGCCAGCAGCTTGGCACTAGCGGGAGGGCCGGCGGCAGATACGCAGTATTTT.